The source of this T cell receptor beta chain is a study of T cells in Graves' hyperthyroidism and ophthalmopathy. This clonotype occurred a few times. Researchers amplified the TCR beta CDR3 regions from RNA transcripts. HTBI primers were employed in a first-round RT-PCR of the TCR CDR3. TCRdb re-analysed the multiplex PCR reads in MiXCR, keeping a single row per CDR3 protein. The sample lists roughly 400,000 distinct CDR3 sequences, 15% to 19% occurring once. This CDR3 region has 15 residues. Trimming removed 4 bases from V and 4 bases from J; junction bases left unmatched: 6. Germline-derived CDR1 and CDR2 are DFQATT and SNEGSKA (reference sequence). Clinical symptoms, serum thyroxine, TRAb, thyroid ultrasound and orbital computed tomography informed diagnoses.

Sequencing was carried out using blood. The sequence came from a woman between 18 and 29 years old with Graves' hyperthyroidism that later progressed to Graves' ophthalmopathy. The V call is TRBV20-1, the J call TRBJ2-1; 11 bases map to TRBD2. CDR3 sequence (DNA): TGCAGTGCTAAAACGACTAGCGGGATGTACAATGAGCAGTTCTTC. Translated: CSAKTTSGMYNEQFF.